The T cell receptor (beta chain) under discussion was sequenced for a study of OX40 agonist ivuxolimab in advanced cancers. Method: immunoSEQ multiplex PCR; TCRdb's copy keeps in-frame clones and lacks some. The repertoire holds tens of thousands of clones, with about 81% as singletons. This material consisted of CD4+ or CD8+ T cells sorted from blood, taken in a trial of the OX40 agonist ivuxolimab. This sequence was found in an adult with an advanced solid tumor such as melanoma, head and neck, liver or kidney cancer.

The CDR3 DNA is TGTGCCAGCAGCCCGGACAGAGCTAACTATGGCTACACCTTC. It yields the protein CASSPDRANYGYTF. The chain has TRBV6-6 and TRBJ1-2; D is possibly TRBD1 (6 bases). Germline V lookup: CDR1 MNHNY, CDR2 SVGAGI (reference sequence). Trimming removed 6 bases at V and 0 bases at J, with 11 bases between. CDR3 length: 14 amino acids.